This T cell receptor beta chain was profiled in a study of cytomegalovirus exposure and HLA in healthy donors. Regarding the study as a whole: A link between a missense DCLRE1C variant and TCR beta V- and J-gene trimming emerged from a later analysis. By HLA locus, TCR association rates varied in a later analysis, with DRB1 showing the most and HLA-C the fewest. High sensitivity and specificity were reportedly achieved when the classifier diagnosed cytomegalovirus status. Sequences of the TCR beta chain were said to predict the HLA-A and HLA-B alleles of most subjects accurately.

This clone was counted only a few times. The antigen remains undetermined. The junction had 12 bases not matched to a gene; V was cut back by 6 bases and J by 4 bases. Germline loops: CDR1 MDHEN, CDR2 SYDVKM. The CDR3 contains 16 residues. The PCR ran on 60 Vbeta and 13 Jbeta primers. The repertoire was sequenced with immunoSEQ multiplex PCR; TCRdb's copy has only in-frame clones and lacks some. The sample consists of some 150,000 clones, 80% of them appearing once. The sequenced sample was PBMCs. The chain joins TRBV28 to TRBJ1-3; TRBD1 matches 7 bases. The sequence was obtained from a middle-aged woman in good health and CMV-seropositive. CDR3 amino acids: CASRERQGGFGNTIYF. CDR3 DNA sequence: TGTGCCAGCAGGGAGCGACAGGGCGGATTCGGAAACACCATATATTTT.